This T cell receptor beta chain was sequenced in a study of cytomegalovirus exposure and HLA in healthy donors. A multiplex PCR was run with 60 Vbeta primers and 13 Jbeta primers. Method: immunoSEQ multiplex PCR; TCRdb's copy keeps in-frame clones and lacks some. The sample consists of 120,000 to 150,000 clones, about 75% of them appearing once. The sample taken for sequencing was PBMCs. The origin of this receptor is a middle-aged man in good health and CMV-seronegative.

CDR3 protein: CASSLDMERGGYYGYTF. The CDR3 DNA reads TGTGCCAGCAGCTTAGATATGGAAAGGGGTGGGTACTATGGCTACACCTTC. The J gene is TRBJ1-2, the V gene TRBV7-9; TRBD1 is a possible D gene (5 bases). V was shortened by 1 base and J by 3 bases, with 18 bases between the two germline ends. Germline V gene lookup returns CDR1 SEHNR and CDR2 FQNEAQ (reference sequence). This CDR3 is built from 17 residues.